What follows are 11 T cell receptor beta chains derived from one specimen sequenced in a study of CD8 T cells in ankylosing spondylitis. General study results and limits: One TCR beta motif, made up of fewer than 10 highly homologous variants, appeared characteristic of ankylosing spondylitis blood.

TCRdb passed the 5' RACE reads through MiXCR, listing each CDR3 protein once. Found here are around 430,000 distinct CDR3 sequences, more than 15% of them singletons; the top ten hold approximately 1%. Antigens of these TCRs are unknown. What was sequenced was blood, either unsorted or a sorted T cell fraction (not recorded which). These receptors were taken from a male donor with ankylosing spondylitis.

This chain connects TRBV7-2 to TRBJ2-2; D uncertain. Trimming shortened V by 3 bases and J by 1 base, and 9 bases separated the two germline ends. Germline lookup yields CDR1 SGHTA and CDR2 FQGNSA. The CDR3 runs 15 residues. DNA of the CDR3: TGTGCCAGCAGCTTTAAAGTTGGGAACACCGGGGAGCTGTTTTTT. Translation: CASSFKVGNTGELFF.

In this sample, this clonotype turned up a few times. The V call is TRBV4-1, the J call TRBJ1-1, with a tentative D call TRBD1 (5 bases). The germline V gene encodes CDR1 MGHRA and CDR2 YSYEKL. V dropped 1 base and J dropped 5 bases, with 11 bases sitting between them. This CDR3 region has 14 residues. The CDR3 loop reads CASSQVRGWTEAFF. The DNA of the CDR3 is TGCGCCAGCAGCCAAGTTCGGGGGTGGACTGAAGCTTTCTTT.

The V call is TRBV5-1, the J call TRBJ1-2, with D perhaps TRBD1 (5 bases). The CDR3 totals 14 residues. CDR1 and CDR2 from the germline V gene are SGHRS and YFSETQ. The germline V and J ends were trimmed by 0 bases and 8 bases, with 14 bases remaining between them. In DNA, the CDR3 is TGCGCCAGCAGCTTGGCAGACCAGGGAGCCGGCTACACCTTC. It encodes CASSLADQGAGYTF.

The chain employs TRBV28 and TRBJ2-7; D perhaps matches TRBD2 (5 bases). The germline gives CDR1 MDHEN, CDR2 SYDVKM. The CDR3 loop spans 17 amino acids. V was trimmed by 6 bases and J by 2 bases, leaving 23 bases between them. In DNA form, the CDR3 reads TGTGCCAGCAGAAATGACGAGAGGACTCGACCAACCTACGAGCAGTACTTC. Encoded protein: CASRNDERTRPTYEQYF.

The chain employs TRBV3-1 and TRBJ2-1, with 9 positions matching TRBD2. The CDR3 totals 14 residues. Unmatched junction bases numbered 6, after V lost 3 bases and J lost 9 bases. In germline, CDR1 is LGHDT, CDR2 YNNKEL (reference sequence). In DNA form, the CDR3 reads TGTGCCAGCAGCCATAGCGGGAGTCGGGGTGAGCAGTTCTTC. It yields the protein CASSHSGSRGEQFF.

The chain has TRBV20-1 and TRBJ1-5, with D perhaps TRBD1 (5 bases). The germline V and J ends were trimmed by 2 bases and 1 base, with 18 bases remaining between them. CDR1 DFQATT and CDR2 SNEGSKA come from the germline V gene (reference sequence). This CDR3 contains 17 residues. CDR3 residues: CSARNPAGRKSNQPQHF. The CDR3 nucleotides are TGCAGTGCTAGAAACCCGGCAGGGAGGAAGAGCAATCAGCCCCAGCATTTT.

This clonotype appeared a few times. This rearrangement joins TRBV4-1 to TRBJ2-6; D uncertain. Germline V lookup: CDR1 MGHRA, CDR2 YSYEKL. The CDR3 consists of 15 residues. The germline V and J ends were trimmed by 1 base and 1 base, with 5 bases remaining between them. CDR3 nucleotide sequence: TGCGCCAGCAGCCAAGGGGTTTCTGGGGCCAACGTCCTGACTTTC. Its translation is CASSQGVSGANVLTF.

In its sample, this clonotype was seen a few times. The rearrangement uses TRBV7-2 and TRBJ1-2; 9 positions agree with TRBD1. This CDR3 has 16 residues. Unmatched junction bases numbered 7, after V lost 1 base and J lost 4 bases. The germline CDR1 and CDR2 sequences are SGHTA and FQGNSA. The CDR3 bases are TGTGCCAGCAGCTTAGACCGGGACAGGGTTGTCTATGGCTACACCTTC. It translates to CASSLDRDRVVYGYTF.

This chain connects TRBV5-8 to TRBJ1-2; TRBD1 is a possible D gene (6 bases). This CDR3 contains 13 residues. Trimming took 2 bases from V and 6 from J, leaving 11 bases between them. Per germline, CDR1 SGHTS and CDR2 YDEGEE. The CDR3 coding sequence is TGTGCCAGCAGCTTCTCGGGGGCCGATGGCTACACCTTC. Protein: CASSFSGADGYTF.

This clonotype was observed a few times. The V and J genes are TRBV20-1 and TRBJ2-5, with TRBD1 matching over 9 bases. The CDR3 sequence is 14 residues long. The germline gives CDR1 DFQATT, CDR2 SNEGSKA (reference sequence). Trimming at V came to 6 bases and at J to 2 bases, leaving 7 bases not matched to a gene. The CDR3 bases are TGCAGTGCCCTCCCCGGGACAGGGCAAGAGACCCAGTACTTC. Amino acid sequence: CSALPGTGQETQYF.

The V gene is TRBV2, the J gene TRBJ1-1, with 8 bases aligning to TRBD1. CDR1 is SNHLY and CDR2 is FYNNEI in the germline V gene. V shed 7 bases and J 3 bases; nucleotides not matched to a gene: 7. The CDR3 has 14 amino acids. The CDR3 here is CASTQGARYTEAFF. The CDR3 bases are TGTGCCAGCACCCAGGGGGCCCGGTACACTGAAGCTTTCTTT. Full variable domain (remainder filled in from reference TRBV2 and TRBJ1-1): EPEVTQTPSHQVTQMGQEVILRCVPISNHLYFYWYRQILGQKVEFLVSFYNNEISEKSEIFDDQFSVERPDGSNFTLKIRSTKLEDSAMYFCASTQGARYTEAFFGQGTRLTVV.